One and the same sample provided the 27 T cell receptor beta chains below, sequenced in a study of spatial heterogeneity in lung cancer. Regarding the study as a whole: In tumors, expanded intratumoral alpha and beta TCR counts tracked mutation counts.

Time point given: sample taken at primary tumor resection. Each CDR3 protein gets one entry after TCRdb re-called the 5' RACE reads with MiXCR. The table has fewer than 7,000 distinct CDR3 sequences, roughly 7.4% seen once. Their antigen targets remain unknown. Sequencing used lung tumor tissue, obtained at surgery. The receptors were gathered from a female donor with early-stage non-small cell lung cancer.

This clonotype came up many times. This rearrangement joins TRBV2 to TRBJ2-1, with no clear D. Germline V gene lookup returns CDR1 SNHLY and CDR2 FYNNEI. The V end was cut by 9 bases, the J end by 7 bases, with 16 bases between. The CDR3 runs to 13 residues. The CDR3 DNA sequence: TGTGCCAGTAGAGTTGTTTCAGTGAATGAGCAGTTCTTC. This encodes CASRVVSVNEQFF.

In this sample, this clonotype turned up many times. V gene TRBV7-2 combines with J gene TRBJ2-7; TRBD1 or TRBD2 may be the D gene (5 bases each). Trimming took off 0 bases at V and 6 bases at J, with 9 bases between the two ends. CDR1 and CDR2 from the germline V gene are SGHTA and FQGNSA. The CDR3 runs 13 residues. The CDR3 region has the DNA TGTGCCAGCAGCTTAGCGCGAGGGGTCGAGCAGTACTTC. Translated, it gives CASSLARGVEQYF.

The chain joins TRBV7-8 to TRBJ1-6; 7 bases are a match to TRBD1. Germline V gene data show CDR1 as SGHVS and CDR2 as FQNEAQ. Trimming cost V 5 bases and J 7 bases; bases outside gene matches: 5. This CDR3 is 14 amino acids long. CDR3 in DNA: TGTGCCAGCAGCCCGGGGACAGTAAATTCACCCCTCCACTTT. As protein: CASSPGTVNSPLHF.

This clonotype was seen ten or more times. The V and J genes are TRBV28 and TRBJ2-5; D gene ambiguous. V lost 6 bases, J lost 1 base, and 9 bases lay in between. CDR3 length equals 13 residues. Germline V gives CDR1 MDHEN, CDR2 SYDVKM. CDR3 protein: CASRPTAQETQYF. For the CDR3, the DNA is TGTGCCAGCAGACCCACGGCCCAAGAGACCCAGTACTTC.

This clonotype was observed a few times. CDR3 sequence: CASSAGLAGGTDTQYF. The CDR3 nucleotides are TGTGCCAGCAGTGCAGGACTAGCGGGGGGGACAGATACGCAGTATTTT. The chain joins TRBV2 to TRBJ2-3; 15 bases line up with TRBD2. The CDR3 loop spans 16 amino acids. The germline CDR1 and CDR2 sequences are SNHLY and FYNNEI. Losses at the gene ends were 4 bases for V and 3 bases for J; bases not matched to a gene: 2.

The table lists this clonotype with many counts. The chain joins TRBV6-2 or TRBV6-3 to TRBJ2-5, with a weak D call TRBD2 (7 bases). In germline, CDR1 is MNHEY, CDR2 SVGEGT. V gave up 2 bases and J gave up 6 bases, with 13 bases separating them. CDR3 length: 14 amino acids. The CDR3 coding sequence is TGTGCCAGCAGTTACGCACAGGGAGGGAAGACCCAGTACTTC. Translated: CASSYAQGGKTQYF.

The rearrangement uses TRBV10-3 and TRBJ1-3, with D possibly TRBD1 on 5 matching bases. This CDR3 has 17 amino acids. Germline CDR1 reads ENHRY; CDR2 reads SYGVKD. V was clipped by 4 bases and J by 0 bases, with 16 bases between them. CDR3 nucleotide sequence: TGTGCCATCAGTGTACAGCCGCAGGGACCCTCTGGAAACACCATATATTTT. It yields the protein CAISVQPQGPSGNTIYF.

Many counts were recorded for this clonotype. The chain recombines TRBV6-2 or TRBV6-3 with TRBJ1-1; the D gene is possibly TRBD1 (6 bases). The germline V and J ends were trimmed by 0 bases and 7 bases, with 15 bases remaining between them. Germline V CDR1 and CDR2: MNHEY, SVGEGT. This CDR3 is 15 amino acids long. In DNA, the CDR3 is TGTGCCAGCAGTTACTCGGCAGCAGGGGCCATTGAAGCTTTCTTT. Protein product: CASSYSAAGAIEAFF.

This clonotype was observed many times. This CDR3 is CASSITSRETQYF. CDR3 sequence (DNA): TGTGCCAGTAGTATAACTAGCCGAGAGACCCAGTACTTC. This chain joins TRBV19 and TRBJ2-5, with D possibly TRBD2 on 6 matching bases. CDR3 length equals 13 residues. From germline, CDR1 is LNHDA and CDR2 SQIVND (reference sequence). Trimming took 2 bases from V and 4 from J, leaving 8 bases between them. The complete variable domain, with remaining parts taken from reference TRBV19 and TRBJ2-5, reads DGGITQSPKYLFRKEGQNVTLSCEQNLNHDAMYWYRQDPGQGLRLIYYSQIVNDFQKGDIAEGYSVSREKKESFPLTVTSAQKNPTAFYLCASSITSRETQYFGPGTRLLVL.

The table lists this clonotype with many counts. The rearrangement uses TRBV5-1 and TRBJ2-3, with 9 bases identical to TRBD1. This CDR3 is 15 amino acids long. Germline CDR1 is SGHRS and CDR2 is YFSETQ. V dropped 4 bases and J dropped 3; count of bases not matched to a gene: 6. As DNA, the CDR3 is TGCGCCAGCAGCCGCGGGACAGGGAGTACAGATACGCAGTATTTT. Protein product: CASSRGTGSTDTQYF. Combining the CDR3 with reference TRBV5-1 and TRBJ2-3 gives the whole variable domain KAGVTQTPRYLIKTRGQQVTLSCSPISGHRSVSWYQQTPGQGLQFLFEYFSETQRNKGNFPGRFSGRQFSNSRSEMNVSTLELGDSALYLCASSRGTGSTDTQYFGPGTRLTVL.

This clonotype qualifies as medium-sized. The chain carries TRBV7-2 and TRBJ2-3; D is unclear. V lost 2 bases and J 1 base, leaving 4 bases between the germline ends. CDR1 is SGHTA and CDR2 is FQGNSA in the germline V gene. The CDR3 loop spans 13 amino acids. The CDR3 loop is CASSLPGTDTQYF. The CDR3 DNA follows: TGTGCCAGCAGCTTACCGGGCACAGATACGCAGTATTTT.

The J gene is TRBJ2-4, the V gene TRBV29-1; tentatively, D is TRBD1 (6 bases). The germline gives CDR1 SQVTM, CDR2 ANQGSEA. The CDR3 is 14 amino acids. The CDR3 reads CSGGYGAPQNIQYF. The CDR3 DNA follows: TGCAGTGGGGGCTATGGGGCCCCCCAAAACATTCAGTACTTC.

This clonotype came up many times. This chain joins TRBV5-1 and TRBJ1-1, with no clear D. Between the trimmed V and J ends, which lost 4 bases and 2 bases, there was a span of 15 bases. The CDR3 has 15 residues. Germline CDR1 and CDR2: SGHRS and YFSETQ. CDR3 region: CASSPDLTLNTEAFF. Here the CDR3 DNA reads TGCGCCAGCAGCCCGGACCTTACCTTAAACACTGAAGCTTTCTTT.

Concerning this clonotype: A read error is possible here, since a much larger clone lies one base away. The chain carries TRBV3-1 and TRBJ1-4; 8 nucleotides line up with TRBD1. The germline gives CDR1 LGHDT, CDR2 YNNKEL (reference sequence). CDR3 length: 16 amino acids. Written as DNA, the CDR3 is TGTGCCAGCAGCCAAAAGATCAGGGGGCAGGGTGAAAGACTGTTTTTT. Encoded protein: CASSQKIRGQGERLFF.

This clonotype was seen ten or more times. The V gene is TRBV29-1, the J gene TRBJ2-1, with 8 positions matching TRBD2. Germline lookup yields CDR1 SQVTM and CDR2 ANQGSEA. Germline trimming cut 5 bases from V and 4 bases from J; bases unmatched to any gene: 4. The length of the CDR3 is 13 residues. CDR3 loop: CSVLSGNYNEQFF. The CDR3 nucleotides read TGCAGCGTTCTTAGCGGGAATTACAATGAGCAGTTCTTC.

This clonotype has a count of ten or more. V usage is TRBV7-8 and J usage is TRBJ2-5; TRBD2 aligns across 9 bases. The CDR3 extends over 15 amino acids. Germline CDR1 reads SGHVS; CDR2 reads FQNEAQ. The J segment lost 2 bases and the V segment lost 4 bases, leaving 5 bases of the junction unmatched. DNA for the CDR3: TGTGCCAGCAGCTCCGGACTAGCGCATCAAGAGACCCAGTACTTC. Translation: CASSSGLAHQETQYF.

This clonotype ranks as medium-sized (0.01 to 0.1%). The chain couples TRBV20-1 to TRBJ2-3; 7 positions agree with TRBD2. The CDR3 contains 17 residues. The germline V gene encodes CDR1 DFQATT and CDR2 SNEGSKA (reference sequence). With 5 bases clipped from V and 0 bases from J, the junction kept 14 bases outside the gene matches. Written as DNA, the CDR3 is TGCAGTGCTCGACGTGTTCGCGGGAGTGGGAGCACAGATACGCAGTATTTT. It encodes CSARRVRGSGSTDTQYF.

By share, this clonotype ranks as large. The J gene is TRBJ1-4, the V gene TRBV6-5; D call uncertain. Germline V CDR1 and CDR2: MNHEY, SVGAGI. The CDR3 is 15 amino acids. V shed 2 bases and J shed 0 bases, with 7 bases lying between them. CDR3 sequence (DNA): TGTGCCAGCAGTTACGAGGGAGCAACTAATGAAAAACTGTTTTTT. Its translation is CASSYEGATNEKLFF.

The chain couples TRBV15 to TRBJ1-6, with TRBD1 identical over 9 bases. The CDR3 totals 21 residues. Per the germline V gene, CDR1 is LNHNV and CDR2 is YYDKDF (reference sequence). V lost 3 bases to trimming and J lost 0 bases; unmatched junction nucleotides: 15. The CDR3 DNA reads as TGTGCCACCAGCAGTCCCGGGACAGGGACAACCGCCAGCTCCTATAATTCACCCCTCCACTTT. It specifies CATSSPGTGTTASSYNSPLHF.

This clonotype is termed medium-sized. The chain carries TRBV7-2 and TRBJ2-1, with 9 positions matching TRBD2. The CDR3 totals 15 residues. J lost 8 bases, V lost 4 bases, and 9 bases had no gene match. Per germline, CDR1 SGHTA and CDR2 FQGNSA. Written as DNA, the CDR3 is TGTGCCAGCAGCTGGGGGGGACTAGCTGCTGATGAGCAGTTCTTC. Residues: CASSWGGLAADEQFF.

At least ten counts were recorded for this clonotype. The chain joins TRBV6-5 to TRBJ2-2, with D perhaps matching TRBD1 (5 bases). The length of the CDR3 is 13 residues. Between the trimmed V and J ends, which lost 6 bases and 8 bases, there was a span of 13 bases. Germline V gene data show CDR1 as MNHEY and CDR2 as SVGAGI. CDR3 in DNA: TGTGCCAGCAGGAAGGGGATAAGTGGGGAGCTGTTTTTT. Encoded protein: CASRKGISGELFF.

This clonotype is categorized as medium-sized. V gene TRBV20-1 combines with J gene TRBJ2-1; D might be TRBD1 (5 bases). Trimming stripped 3 bases from V and 4 bases from J, with 16 bases between. Germline V gene sequence: CDR1 DFQATT, CDR2 SNEGSKA (reference sequence). The CDR3 has 15 residues. The CDR3 bases are TGCAGTGCTAGGGGGCAGCCTCCTCGGTACAATGAGCAGTTCTTC. Translating it yields CSARGQPPRYNEQFF.

This clonotype was detected ten times or more. The rearrangement uses TRBV7-2 and TRBJ2-6, with 12 bases fitting TRBD1. Germline CDR1 reads SGHTA; CDR2 reads FQGNSA. The CDR3 is 22 residues long. The V segment lost 1 base and the J segment 0 bases; nucleotides outside the gene matches: 13. The CDR3 DNA reads TGTGCCAGCAGCTTAGTTGGGACAGGGGGCACGCAACTGATCTCTGGGGCCAACGTCCTGACTTTC. Translated, it gives CASSLVGTGGTQLISGANVLTF.

This clonotype was detected only a few times. The CDR3 region has the DNA TGTGCCAGCAGCGTCGGGAGGGCCGACAACGAGCAGTACTTC. Amino acids: CASSVGRADNEQYF. This chain uses TRBV9 with TRBJ2-7, with 8 positions matching TRBD2. The CDR3 length is 14 residues. The germline V gene encodes CDR1 SGDLS and CDR2 YYNGEE. V gave up 2 bases and J gave up 5 bases; unmatched junction bases: 6.

In this sample, this clonotype turned up many times. The chain recombines TRBV20-1 with TRBJ1-6; D is uncertain. V was pared by 2 bases and J by 5 bases, with 10 bases between. Looked up from germline, CDR1 is DFQATT and CDR2 is SNEGSKA (reference sequence). The CDR3 contains 14 residues. The CDR3 nucleotides read TGCAGTGCTAGAAGGCCCAGCAATAATTCACCCCTCCACTTT. Protein: CSARRPSNNSPLHF.

By share, this clonotype counts as medium-sized. The V gene is TRBV6-2 or TRBV6-3, the J gene TRBJ2-2; 9 nucleotides line up with TRBD1. With 6 bases clipped from V and 0 bases from J, the junction kept 5 bases outside the gene matches. Germline V gene sequence: CDR1 MNHEY, CDR2 SVGEGT. The CDR3 totals 16 residues. The CDR3 protein is CASRPRTGANTGELFF. CDR3 sequence (DNA): TGTGCCAGCAGACCACGGACAGGGGCGAACACCGGGGAGCTGTTTTTT.

This clonotype came up many times. The chain couples TRBV5-1 to TRBJ1-1, with 12 bases identical to TRBD1. The CDR3 length is 16 residues. V gave up 4 bases and J gave up 3 bases; unmatched junction bases: 7. The germline V gene has CDR1 SGHRS and CDR2 YFSETQ. In DNA, the CDR3 is TGCGCCAGCAGCCCAGGGACAGGGGGCATGGACACTGAAGCTTTCTTT. This encodes CASSPGTGGMDTEAFF.